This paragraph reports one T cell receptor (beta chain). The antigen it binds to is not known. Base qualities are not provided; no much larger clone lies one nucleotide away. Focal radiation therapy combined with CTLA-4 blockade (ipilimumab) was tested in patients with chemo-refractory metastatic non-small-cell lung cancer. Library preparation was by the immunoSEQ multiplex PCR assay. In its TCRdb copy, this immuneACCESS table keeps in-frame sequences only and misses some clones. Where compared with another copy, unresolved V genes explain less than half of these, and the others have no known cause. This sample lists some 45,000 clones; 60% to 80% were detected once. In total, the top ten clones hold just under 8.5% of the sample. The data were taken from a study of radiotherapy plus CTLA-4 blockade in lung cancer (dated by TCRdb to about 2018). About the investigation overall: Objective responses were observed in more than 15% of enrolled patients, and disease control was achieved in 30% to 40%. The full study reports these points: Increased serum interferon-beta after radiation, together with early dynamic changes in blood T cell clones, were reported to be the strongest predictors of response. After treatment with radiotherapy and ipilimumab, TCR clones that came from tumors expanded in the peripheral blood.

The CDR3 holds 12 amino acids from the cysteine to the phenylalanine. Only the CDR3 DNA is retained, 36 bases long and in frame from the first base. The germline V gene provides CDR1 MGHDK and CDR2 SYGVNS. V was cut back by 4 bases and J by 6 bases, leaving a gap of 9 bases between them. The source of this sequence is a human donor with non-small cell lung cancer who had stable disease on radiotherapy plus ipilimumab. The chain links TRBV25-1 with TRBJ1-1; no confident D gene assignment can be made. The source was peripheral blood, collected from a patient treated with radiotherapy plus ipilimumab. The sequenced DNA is TGTGCCAGCAGTGCCGAGTATCCTGAAGCTTTCTTT. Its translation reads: CASSAEYPEAFF.